This T cell receptor beta chain was profiled in a study of OX40 agonist ivuxolimab in advanced cancers. This table comes from immunoSEQ multiplex PCR, and its TCRdb copy is limited to in-frame clones, with some not included. The table lists tens of thousands of clones, about nine tenths of them singletons, with 35% to 40% in the top ten. This specimen was CD4+ or CD8+ T cells sorted from blood, taken in a trial of the OX40 agonist ivuxolimab. The receptor's source is an adult with an advanced solid tumor such as melanoma, head and neck, liver or kidney cancer.

The CDR3 sequence: CASSLTPARGGHEQYF. The CDR3 nucleotides read TGTGCCAGCAGCTTAACCCCCGCCAGGGGAGGCCACGAGCAGTACTTC. The chain has TRBV7-9 and TRBJ2-7; D is perhaps TRBD1 or TRBD2 (6 bases each). There are 16 residues in the CDR3. Per germline, CDR1 SEHNR and CDR2 FQNEAQ (reference sequence). V was cut by 2 bases and J by 5 bases, with 19 bases left in between.